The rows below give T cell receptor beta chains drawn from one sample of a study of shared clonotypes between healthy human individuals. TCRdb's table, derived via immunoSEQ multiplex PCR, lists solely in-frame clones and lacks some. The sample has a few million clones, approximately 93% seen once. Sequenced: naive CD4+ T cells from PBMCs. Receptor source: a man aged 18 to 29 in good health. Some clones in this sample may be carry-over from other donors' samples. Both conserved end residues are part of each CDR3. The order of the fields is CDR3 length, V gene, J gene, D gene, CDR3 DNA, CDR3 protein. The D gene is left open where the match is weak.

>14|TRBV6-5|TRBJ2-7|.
TGTGCCAGCAGTTACAATAGGCGGTCCTACGAGCAGTACTTC
CASSYNRRSYEQYF
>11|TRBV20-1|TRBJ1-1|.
TGCAGTGCTAGACCCATTGCTGAAGCTTTCTTT
CSARPIAEAFF
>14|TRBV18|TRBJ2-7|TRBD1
TGTGCCAGCTCACCCCCGCCAGGGGGCTACGAGCAGTACTTC
CASSPPPGGYEQYF
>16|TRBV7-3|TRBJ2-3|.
TGTGCCAGCAGCCACGGTGCCGGGAGAGGGACAGATACGCAGTATTTT
CASSHGAGRGTDTQYF
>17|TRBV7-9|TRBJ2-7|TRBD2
TGTGCCAGCAGCCCGCCGGGACTAGCGGGAGGAGCCTACGAGCAGTACTTC
CASSPPGLAGGAYEQYF
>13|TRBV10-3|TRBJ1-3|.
TGTGCCATCAGTGGGGGGGTTGGAAACACCATATATTTT
CAISGGVGNTIYF
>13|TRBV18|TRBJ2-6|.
TGTGCCAGCTCACCGTTTGGGGCCAACGTCCTGACTTTC
CASSPFGANVLTF
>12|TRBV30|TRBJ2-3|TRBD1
TGTGCCTGGGGACAGGGCACAGATACGCAGTATTTT
CAWGQGTDTQYF
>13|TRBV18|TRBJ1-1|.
TGTGCCAGCTCACCGAGCCGGGGCACTGAAGCTTTCTTT
CASSPSRGTEAFF
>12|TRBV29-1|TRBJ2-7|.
TGCAGCGCCGGCTGGCAGGGCTACGAGCAGTACTTC
CSAGWQGYEQYF
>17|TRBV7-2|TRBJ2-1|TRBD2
TGTGCCAGCAGCCCGTTTAGATTGGGGGCGGGAGGGGCCCCGCGGTTCTTC
CASSPFRLGAGGAPRFF
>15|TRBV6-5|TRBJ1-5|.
TGTGCCAGCAGTACCGCGGACGGCTACAATCAGCCCCAGCATTTT
CASSTADGYNQPQHF
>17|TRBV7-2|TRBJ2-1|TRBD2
TGTGCCAGCAGCTTAGGCGCCCGGACTAGCGGGATTAATGAGCAGTTCTTC
CASSLGARTSGINEQFF
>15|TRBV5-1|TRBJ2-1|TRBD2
TGCGCCAGCAGCTTAGCGGGAGCGTTCTATAATGAGCAGTTCTTC
CASSLAGAFYNEQFF
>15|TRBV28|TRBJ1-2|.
TGTGCCAGCAAGGAAGGGCAGGGCCCAAACTATGGCTACACCTTC
CASKEGQGPNYGYTF
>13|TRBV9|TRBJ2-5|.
TGTGCCAGCAGCGTAGCACAGAGAGAGACCCAGTACTTC
CASSVAQRETQYF
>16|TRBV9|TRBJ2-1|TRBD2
TGTGCCAGCAGCGTAGGAGCGGGGAGCTCCTACAATGAGCAGTTCTTC
CASSVGAGSSYNEQFF
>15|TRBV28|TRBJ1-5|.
TGTGCCAGCAGTTCCCCCGGGGCGAGCAATCAGCCCCAGCATTTT
CASSSPGASNQPQHF
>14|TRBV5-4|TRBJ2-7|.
TGTGCCAGCAGCTTTCGGGACGGGGCCTACGAGCAGTACTTC
CASSFRDGAYEQYF